This record covers a single T cell receptor (beta chain). Its antigen is still unknown. Blood collection times were about day -28 and days 30, 100, 180 posttransplant. Assay: immunoSEQ multiplex PCR; the TCRdb copy retains only in-frame clones and omits some. There are thousands of clones in the sample; 26% occur only once, and 13% to 15% lies in the top ten. The source of the sample is a study of T cell clonotyping in hematopoietic cell transplantation. Study observations and caveats: Pathologically expanded recipient clonotypes increased progressively from day 30 to day 180 as diversity fell. Broader posttransplant TCR repertoire diversity was predicted by graft donor and pretransplant recipient Inverse Simpson Index values. At the given depth, recipient repertoires were over 95% de novo clonotypes.

The origin of this receptor is a male patient between 40 and 50 years old who had an allogeneic stem cell transplant from an unrelated donor, so the T cells may come from the graft donor. Some clones in this sample may be carry-over from other donors' samples. Sequenced material: peripheral blood mononuclear cells, taken 180 days after allogeneic stem cell transplant.

The DNA of the CDR3 is TGTGCCTGGAGTGTACGCGGCCCCGGGGAGCTGTTTTTT. It encodes CAWSVRGPGELFF. The V gene is TRBV30, the J gene TRBJ2-2, with no clear D. CDR1 and CDR2 from the germline V gene are GTSNPN and SVGIG (reference sequence). The CDR3 length is 13 residues. V was trimmed by 0 bases and J by 6 bases, leaving 8 bases between them.